Listed here are 18 T cell receptor beta chains from one sample, sequenced in a study of siplizumab effects on memory and regulatory T cells (dated by TCRdb to between 2019 and 2020). Libraries were prepared through the immunoSEQ multiplex PCR assay. TCRdb took over this immuneACCESS table, retaining in-frame rearrangements with V and J assigned. Such tables are incomplete; in checked studies, under half of the missing clones stem from an unresolved V gene, and the remainder is unexplained. For this sample there are about 50,000 clones; less than 98% appear just once. 0.9% to 1.2% of the sample is held by the ten biggest clonotypes. What was sequenced was naive CD8+ T cells sorted from blood. Explained via the paper, the cell subset or site label denotes: unstimulated naive T cells. The receptors here all came from a human donor in good health.

The chain links TRBV7-2 to TRBJ2-1; 7 positions match TRBD2. J gave up 4 bases and V 3 bases, and 12 bases lay outside the gene matches. Per the germline V gene, CDR1 is SGHTA and CDR2 is FQGNSA. The CDR3 has 17 amino acids. CDR3 loop: CASSLTSRPRAYNEQFF. CDR3 coding DNA: TGTGCCAGCAGCTTGACTAGCCGACCAAGGGCATACAATGAGCAGTTCTTC.

The V and J genes are TRBV6-6 and TRBJ1-4; unclear D gene. The ends were cut back, 8 bases at V and 7 bases at J, with 14 bases in the middle. CDR1 is MNHNY, CDR2 SVGAGI, per germline (reference sequence). The CDR3 sequence is 13 residues long. The DNA for the CDR3 is TGTGCCAGCCTCGGGCCGCTCGGTGAAAAACTGTTTTTT. Protein product: CASLGPLGEKLFF.

V usage is TRBV30 and J usage is TRBJ2-7; D might be TRBD2 (5 bases). There are 13 residues in the CDR3. Looked up from germline, CDR1 is GTSNPN and CDR2 is SVGIG (reference sequence). V dropped 4 bases and J dropped 3 bases, with 13 bases sitting between them. The CDR3 sequence: CAWTRGTLYEQYF. Written as DNA, the CDR3 is TGTGCCTGGACCCGGGGTACCCTCTACGAGCAGTACTTC.

The chain combines TRBV5-6 with TRBJ2-6; tentatively, D is TRBD1 or TRBD2 (5 bases each). The V and J ends lost 4 bases and 4 bases respectively, with 18 bases between them. Germline V gives CDR1 SGHDT, CDR2 YYEEEE. The CDR3 spans 17 residues. CDR3 nucleotide sequence: TGTGCCAGCAGCAGCCGGGACGCCTTAATCGGGGCCAACGTCCTGACTTTC. This sequence encodes CASSSRDALIGANVLTF. Full variable domain (rest looked up from reference TRBV5-6 and TRBJ2-6): DAGVTQSPTHLIKTRGQQVTLRCSPKSGHDTVSWYQQALGQGPQFIFQYYEEEERQRGNFPDRFSGHQFPNYSSELNVNALLLGDSALYLCASSSRDALIGANVLTFGAGSRLTVL.

This chain uses TRBV25-1 with TRBJ1-2, with TRBD1 matching 7 bases. The CDR3 is made up of 14 amino acids. CDR1 is MGHDK, CDR2 SYGVNS, per germline. Trimming took 8 bases from V and 4 from J; bases not matched to a gene: 10. CDR3: CASGRPGQSYGYTF. The CDR3 DNA is TGTGCCAGCGGCCGCCCGGGACAGTCCTATGGCTACACCTTC.

The chain's CDR3 is CASSLIAGLGELFF. The CDR3 DNA follows: TGTGCCAGCAGCCTAATAGCGGGACTGGGGGAGCTGTTTTTT. The chain employs TRBV9 and TRBJ2-2, with 8 nucleotides matching TRBD2. Losses at the gene ends were 4 bases for V and 8 bases for J; bases not matched to a gene: 7. CDR1 SGDLS and CDR2 YYNGEE come from the germline V gene. The CDR3 has 14 residues.

The gene calls are TRBV4-2 and TRBJ2-1; possibly TRBD2 for D (6 bases). The germline V gene encodes CDR1 LGHNA and CDR2 YNFKEQ. V lost 0 bases and J 5 bases, leaving 14 bases between the germline ends. The CDR3 is made up of 16 amino acids. CDR3 bases: TGTGCCAGCAGCCAAGATATGGCGGGAATCAACAATGAGCAGTTCTTC. Encoded protein: CASSQDMAGINNEQFF.

The chain links TRBV7-9 to TRBJ1-1; D is uncertain. The CDR3 sequence is 12 residues long. Germline V gives CDR1 SEHNR, CDR2 FQNEAQ (reference sequence). V lost 4 bases and J lost 6, with 9 bases in between. DNA for the CDR3: TGTGCCAGCAGCTACGCCGGGGCTGAAGCTTTCTTT. It is translated as CASSYAGAEAFF.

The chain recombines TRBV5-1 with TRBJ2-6; a possible D gene is TRBD2 (5 bases). V was pared by 6 bases and J by 0 bases, with 7 bases between. The CDR3 has 14 residues. In germline, CDR1 is SGHRS, CDR2 YFSETQ. The CDR3 region has the DNA TGCGCCAGCATGGAGGCCTCTGGGGCCAACGTCCTGACTTTC. This sequence encodes CASMEASGANVLTF.

The chain employs TRBV9 and TRBJ2-3; TRBD2 might be the D (6 bases). V was cut by 0 bases and J by 4 bases, with 12 bases left in between. The germline CDR1 and CDR2 sequences are SGDLS and YYNGEE. The CDR3 has 15 amino acids. The CDR3 loop reads CASSVAGDWADTQYF. CDR3 DNA: TGTGCCAGCAGCGTAGCGGGGGATTGGGCAGATACGCAGTATTTT.

The chain's CDR3 is CASSSPITKYNEQFF. CDR3 nucleotides: TGTGCCAGCAGTTCCCCCATCACTAAGTACAATGAGCAGTTCTTC. The chain employs TRBV27 and TRBJ2-1; D not resolved. CDR3 length: 15 residues. Trimming left V 4 bases short and J 4 bases short, with 14 bases between. The germline gives CDR1 MNHEY, CDR2 SMNVEV (reference sequence).

The CDR3 protein is CASSGGTGINRQPQHF. CDR3 DNA: TGTGCCAGCAGTGGAGGGACAGGGATAAACAGGCAGCCCCAGCATTTT. The chain links TRBV6-1 to TRBJ1-5, with TRBD1 matching 9 bases. This CDR3 is built from 16 residues. Germline lookup yields CDR1 MNHNS and CDR2 SASEGT. Trimming cost V 4 bases and J 7 bases; bases outside gene matches: 11.

The chain combines TRBV27 with TRBJ2-1, with D possibly being TRBD1 or TRBD2 (5 bases each). V was clipped by 7 bases and J by 6 bases, with 16 bases between them. The CDR3 runs 14 residues. CDR1 is MNHEY and CDR2 is SMNVEV in the germline V gene (reference sequence). CDR3 amino acids: CASTSWGRLNEQFF. For the CDR3, the DNA is TGTGCCAGCACCTCCTGGGGACGCCTCAATGAGCAGTTCTTC.

This chain links TRBV5-1 with TRBJ1-5; D is ambiguous. Germline CDR1 reads SGHRS; CDR2 reads YFSETQ. This CDR3 comprises 15 residues. V lost 0 bases, J lost 9 bases, and 16 bases lay in between. CDR3 protein: CASSLAGGLEGPQHF. DNA for the CDR3: TGCGCCAGCAGCTTGGCTGGTGGGTTGGAGGGGCCCCAGCATTTT.

This clone was detected once. V and J are TRBV9 and TRBJ1-1, with unresolved D. This CDR3 has 12 amino acids. V gave up 2 bases and J gave up 4 bases, with 6 bases separating them. CDR1 is SGDLS and CDR2 is YYNGEE in the germline V gene. For the CDR3, the DNA is TGTGCCAGCAGCGTCCCAAGCACTGAAGCTTTCTTT. Translating gives CASSVPSTEAFF.

The chain has TRBV5-1 and TRBJ2-1, with 10 bases lining up with TRBD2. Unmatched junction bases numbered 9, after V lost 2 bases and J lost 7 bases. The CDR3 contains 16 residues. Germline loops: CDR1 SGHRS, CDR2 YFSETQ. The CDR3 loop reads CASSFIGSSGSNEQFF. CDR3 in DNA: TGCGCCAGCAGCTTCATAGGGTCTAGCGGGAGTAATGAGCAGTTCTTC.

This chain joins TRBV9 and TRBJ1-2; D ambiguous. The V and J ends lost 5 bases and 8 bases respectively, with 19 bases between them. There are 14 residues in the CDR3. The germline V gene has CDR1 SGDLS and CDR2 YYNGEE. The CDR3 reads CASSSSGRTVGYTF. CDR3 nucleotide sequence: TGTGCCAGCAGTTCATCGGGAAGAACAGTCGGCTACACCTTC.

This chain joins TRBV28 and TRBJ2-1; 12 bases are shared with TRBD2. V gave up 10 bases and J gave up 9 bases; unmatched junction bases: 10. Germline V gene sequence: CDR1 MDHEN, CDR2 SYDVKM. The CDR3 runs 14 residues. CDR3 protein: CATTGGLAGSEQFF. Here the CDR3 DNA reads TGTGCCACCACGGGAGGACTAGCGGGATCTGAGCAGTTCTTC. The variable domain in full, with the rest retrieved from reference TRBV28 and TRBJ2-1, is DVKVTQSSRYLVKRTGEKVFLECVQDMDHENMFWYRQDPGLGLRLIYFSYDVKMKEKGDIPEGYSVSREKKERFSLILESASTNQTSMYLCATTGGLAGSEQFFGPGTRLTVL.